The present T cell receptor (beta chain) was sequenced within a study of CD8 T cells in ankylosing spondylitis. Study findings and constraints: In reactive arthritis synovial fluid and blood, some motif variants had been reported before.

MiXCR, run by TCRdb on the 5' RACE reads, gives a single entry per CDR3 protein. Here the sample spans 150,000 to 250,000 distinct CDR3 sequences, 13% being singletons. Turning to this clonotype: What it binds is not known.

Germline V gene data show CDR1 as MGHRA and CDR2 as YSYEKL. Trimming left V 1 base short and J 5 bases short, with 14 bases between. The CDR3 runs to 15 residues. The sequencing input was blood, either unsorted or a sorted T cell fraction (not recorded which). This TCR came from a male donor with ankylosing spondylitis or in good health (not recorded which). The rearrangement joins TRBV4-1 to TRBJ2-5, with D hard to call. CDR3 DNA sequence: TGCGCCAGCAGCCAAGGTCCCCTAATCAGCGAGACCCAGTACTTC. Translating gives CASSQGPLISETQYF.